The entry below gives a single T cell receptor beta chain sequence along with its context. The sample belongs to a study of shared clonotypes between healthy human individuals. The length of the CDR3 is 14 residues. Germline V gene data show CDR1 as GTSNPN and CDR2 as SVGIG (reference sequence). J lost 8 bases, V lost 4 bases, and 8 bases had no gene match. The investigators split CD4+ cells into a CD45RA+ naive subset and a CD45RA-negative memory subset. Assay used: immunoSEQ multiplex PCR; TCRdb lists only in-frame clones, some missing. The sample includes nearly 1 million clones, approximately 80% of them seen just once.

This sequence was found in a man aged 18-30 years in good health. The V call is TRBV30, the J call TRBJ2-1; 10 positions match TRBD2. The specimen sequenced was memory CD4+ T cells sorted from blood. Subset specified: CD45RA-negative fraction. In DNA form, the CDR3 reads TGTGCCTGGACCCTAGGGACTAGCGTAGATGAGCAGTTCTTC. It yields the protein CAWTLGTSVDEQFF.